This T cell receptor (beta chain) is from a study of beta chain features in type 1 diabetes. Overall study results and limits: Within each of all four CD4+ subsets, Type 1 diabetes patients had TCRB CDR3s that were moderately but significantly shorter. Across patients, naive, central memory and Treg TCRB repertoires exhibited apparently greater similarity than was observed across healthy donors.

Reverse transcription of all isolated RNA meant that expressed TCRB transcripts were sequenced. Measured with immunoSEQ multiplex PCR; TCRdb has only the in-frame clones, and not every one. The top ten clones hold 0.07% to 0.095% of a sample with 620,000 or so clones, 15% of them seen once. This clone was detected a few times. Its cognate antigen is unknown. Sorted CD4+ subsets: naive, central memory, regulatory, stem cell-like memory (CD45RO/CCR7/CD25/CD127/CD95/CD27 panel). Germline V gives CDR1 MDHEN, CDR2 SYDVKM. There are 14 residues in the CDR3. Losses at the gene ends were 7 bases for V and 5 bases for J; bases not matched to a gene: 10.

The J gene is TRBJ1-2, the V gene TRBV28; 7 nucleotides line up with TRBD1. This TCR was sampled from a man between 18 and 29 years old in good health. The specimen was naive CD4+ T cells from blood. The CDR3, as DNA: TGTGCCAGCAAGACCCAGGGGGTAGAGTATGGCTACACCTTC. Amino acid sequence: CASKTQGVEYGYTF.